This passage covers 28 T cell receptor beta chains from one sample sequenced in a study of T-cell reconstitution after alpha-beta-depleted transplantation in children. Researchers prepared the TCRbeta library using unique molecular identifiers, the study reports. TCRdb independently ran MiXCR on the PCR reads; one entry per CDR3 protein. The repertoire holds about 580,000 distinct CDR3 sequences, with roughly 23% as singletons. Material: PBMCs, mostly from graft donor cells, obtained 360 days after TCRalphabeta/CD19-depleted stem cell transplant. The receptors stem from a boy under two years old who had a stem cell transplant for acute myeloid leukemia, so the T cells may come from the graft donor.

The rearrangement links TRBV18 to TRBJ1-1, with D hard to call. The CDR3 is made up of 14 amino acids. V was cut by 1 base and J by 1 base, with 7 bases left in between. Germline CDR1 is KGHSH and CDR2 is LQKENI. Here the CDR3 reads CASSPRGTNTEAFF. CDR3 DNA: TGTGCCAGCTCACCACGGGGTACGAACACTGAAGCTTTCTTT.

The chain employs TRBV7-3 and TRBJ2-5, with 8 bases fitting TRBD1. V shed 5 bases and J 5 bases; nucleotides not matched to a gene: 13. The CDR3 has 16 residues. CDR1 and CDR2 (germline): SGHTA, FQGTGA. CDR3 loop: CASSIGTGHPGETQYF. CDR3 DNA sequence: TGTGCCAGCAGCATCGGGACAGGCCACCCTGGGGAGACCCAGTACTTC.

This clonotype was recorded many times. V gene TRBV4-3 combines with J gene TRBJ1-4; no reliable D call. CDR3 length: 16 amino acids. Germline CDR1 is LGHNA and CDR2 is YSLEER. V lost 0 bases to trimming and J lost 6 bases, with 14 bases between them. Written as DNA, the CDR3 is TGCGCCAGCAGCCAAGATACGGTAGCATCCTATGAAAAACTGTTTTTT. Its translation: CASSQDTVASYEKLFF.

CDR3 DNA sequence: TGCGCCAGCAGCCAAGATATTTTTTCCGGGCCGGACGTTAACTCCTACGAGCAGTACTTC. Translated: CASSQDIFSGPDVNSYEQYF. This sequence joins TRBV4-3 and TRBJ2-7; D unresolved. The germline gives CDR1 LGHNA, CDR2 YSLEER. This CDR3 has 20 residues. V was pared by 0 bases and J by 0 bases, with 24 bases between.

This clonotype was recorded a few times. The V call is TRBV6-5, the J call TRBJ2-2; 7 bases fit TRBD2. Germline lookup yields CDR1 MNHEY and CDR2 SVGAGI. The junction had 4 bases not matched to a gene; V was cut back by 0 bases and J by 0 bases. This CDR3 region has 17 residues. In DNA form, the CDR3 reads TGTGCCAGCAGTTACTCGACTCTAGCGGCGAACACCGGGGAGCTGTTTTTT. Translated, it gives CASSYSTLAANTGELFF.

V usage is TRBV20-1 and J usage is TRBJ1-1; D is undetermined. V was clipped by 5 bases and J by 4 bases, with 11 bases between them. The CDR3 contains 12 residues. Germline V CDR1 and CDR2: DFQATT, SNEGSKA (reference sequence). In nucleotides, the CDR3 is TGCAGTGCTCGACGGTCTCGCACTGAAGCTTTCTTT. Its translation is CSARRSRTEAFF.

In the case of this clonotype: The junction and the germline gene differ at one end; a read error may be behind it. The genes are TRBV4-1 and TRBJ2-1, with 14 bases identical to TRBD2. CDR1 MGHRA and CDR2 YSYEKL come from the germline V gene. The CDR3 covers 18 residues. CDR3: CASSRTSGGHFSNNEQFF. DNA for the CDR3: TGCGCCAGCAGTCGGACTAGCGGGGGGCACTTCTCCAACAATGAGCAGTTCTTC.

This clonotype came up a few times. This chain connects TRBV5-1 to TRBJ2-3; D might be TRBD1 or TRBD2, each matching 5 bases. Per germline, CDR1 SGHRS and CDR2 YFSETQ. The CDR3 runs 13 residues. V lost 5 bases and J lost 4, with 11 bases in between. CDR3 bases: TGCGCCAGCAGTCCCCTGGGGGCAGATACGCAGTATTTT. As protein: CASSPLGADTQYF.

For the CDR3, the DNA is TGTGCCAGCTCCCAAGAGGGCAGCACCTACGAGCAGTACGTC. Its protein is CASSQEGSTYEQYV. The genes are TRBV28 and TRBJ2-7, with D possibly matching TRBD2 (5 bases). The CDR3 consists of 14 residues. Trimming took off 8 bases at V and 2 bases at J, with 16 bases between the two ends. CDR1 MDHEN and CDR2 SYDVKM come from the germline V gene.

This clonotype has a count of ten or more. The CDR3: CSALRLAGVHNEQFF. The CDR3 nucleotides read TGCAGTGCTCTACGACTAGCGGGGGTACACAATGAGCAGTTCTTC. The rearrangement uses TRBV20-1 and TRBJ2-1; 12 bases align to TRBD2. CDR1 DFQATT and CDR2 SNEGSKA come from the germline V gene (reference sequence). The trim removed 5 bases at V and 5 bases at J, leaving 7 bases unmatched. This CDR3 contains 15 residues.

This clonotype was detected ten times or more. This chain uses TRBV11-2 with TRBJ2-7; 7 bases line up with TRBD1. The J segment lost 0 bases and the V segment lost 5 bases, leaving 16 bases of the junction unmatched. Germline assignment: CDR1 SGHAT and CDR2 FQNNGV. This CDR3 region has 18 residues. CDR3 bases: TGTGCCAGCAGCCTCGACAGGGACGCCACTTTAAGCTCCTACGAGCAGTACTTC. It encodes CASSLDRDATLSSYEQYF.

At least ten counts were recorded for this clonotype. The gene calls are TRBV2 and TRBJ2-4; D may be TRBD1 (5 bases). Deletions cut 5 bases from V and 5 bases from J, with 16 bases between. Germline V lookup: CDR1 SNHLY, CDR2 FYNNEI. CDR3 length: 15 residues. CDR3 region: CASSRASQVENIQYF. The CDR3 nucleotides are TGTGCCAGCAGTCGCGCGTCACAGGTGGAAAACATTCAGTACTTC.

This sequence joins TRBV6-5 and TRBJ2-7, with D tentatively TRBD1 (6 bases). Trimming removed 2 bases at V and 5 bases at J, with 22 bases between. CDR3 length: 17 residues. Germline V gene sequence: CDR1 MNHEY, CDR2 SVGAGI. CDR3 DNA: TGTGCCAGCAGTTACGGGGGCGACTGGACCCCTAGGCACGAGCAGTACTTC. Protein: CASSYGGDWTPRHEQYF.

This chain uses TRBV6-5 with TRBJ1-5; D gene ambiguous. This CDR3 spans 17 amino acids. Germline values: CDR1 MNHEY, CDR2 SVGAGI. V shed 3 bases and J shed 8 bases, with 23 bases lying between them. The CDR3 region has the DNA TGTGCCAGCAGTTATAAGGTGTCGTTCCTTGCCGGGGAGCCCCAGCATTTT. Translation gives CASSYKVSFLAGEPQHF.

This CDR3 reads CASSFSGDRPYEQYV. CDR3 sequence (DNA): TGTGCCAGCTCCTTTAGCGGGGACAGGCCCTACGAGCAGTACGTC. This chain connects TRBV18 to TRBJ2-7; TRBD1 or TRBD2 may be the D gene (8 bases each). CDR1 KGHSH and CDR2 LQKENI come from the germline V gene. This CDR3 contains 15 residues. V lost 6 bases, J lost 2 bases, and 17 bases lay in between.

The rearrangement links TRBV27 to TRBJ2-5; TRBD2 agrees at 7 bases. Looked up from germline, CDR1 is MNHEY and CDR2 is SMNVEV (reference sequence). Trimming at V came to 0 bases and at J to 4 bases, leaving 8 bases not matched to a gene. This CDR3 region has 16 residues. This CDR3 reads CASSLSPPGGGETQYF. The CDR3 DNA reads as TGTGCCAGCAGTTTATCCCCCCCGGGAGGAGGAGAGACCCAGTACTTC.

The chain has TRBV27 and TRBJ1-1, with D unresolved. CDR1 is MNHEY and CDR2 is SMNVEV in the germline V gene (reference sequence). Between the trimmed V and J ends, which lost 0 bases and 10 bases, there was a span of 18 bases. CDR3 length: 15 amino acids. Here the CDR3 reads CASSLSSGGTLGAFF. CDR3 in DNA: TGTGCCAGCAGTTTATCTTCCGGAGGCACCCTGGGAGCTTTCTTT.

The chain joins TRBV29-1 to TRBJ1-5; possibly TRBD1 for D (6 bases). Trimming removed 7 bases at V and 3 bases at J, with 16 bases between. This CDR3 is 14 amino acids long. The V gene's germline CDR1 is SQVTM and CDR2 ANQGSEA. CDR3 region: CSATLTGFNQPQHF. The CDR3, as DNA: TGCAGCGCAACCCTTACAGGGTTCAATCAGCCCCAGCATTTT.

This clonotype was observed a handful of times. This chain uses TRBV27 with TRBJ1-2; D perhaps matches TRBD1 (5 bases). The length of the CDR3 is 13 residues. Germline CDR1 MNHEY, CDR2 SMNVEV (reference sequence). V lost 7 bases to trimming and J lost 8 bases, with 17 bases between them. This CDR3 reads CASTGNLFRGYTF. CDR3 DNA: TGTGCCAGCACAGGGAACCTCTTTCGCGGCTACACCTTC.

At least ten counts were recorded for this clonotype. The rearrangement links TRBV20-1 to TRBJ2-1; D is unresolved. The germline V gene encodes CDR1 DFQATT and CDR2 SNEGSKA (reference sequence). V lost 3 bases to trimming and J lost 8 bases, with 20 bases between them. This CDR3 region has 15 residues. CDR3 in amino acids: CSARAASGLNYEQFF. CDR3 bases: TGCAGTGCTAGGGCGGCAAGTGGGCTCAATTATGAGCAGTTCTTC.

This chain's CDR3 is CSARGDRGANYGYTF. As DNA, the CDR3 is TGCAGTGCTAGAGGGGACAGGGGAGCTAACTATGGCTACACCTTC. The chain combines TRBV20-1 with TRBJ1-2, with 10 bases lining up with TRBD1. CDR1 is DFQATT and CDR2 is SNEGSKA in the germline V gene (reference sequence). With 1 base clipped from V and 0 bases from J, the junction kept 2 bases outside the gene matches. The CDR3 totals 15 residues.

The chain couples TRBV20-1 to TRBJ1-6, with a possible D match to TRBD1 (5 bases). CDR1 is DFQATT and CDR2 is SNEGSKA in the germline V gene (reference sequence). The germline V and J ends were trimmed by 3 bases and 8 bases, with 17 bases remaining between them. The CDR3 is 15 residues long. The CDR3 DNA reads TGCAGTGCTAGGGGGATGTGGGGGTTTGATTCACCCCTCCACTTT. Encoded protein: CSARGMWGFDSPLHF.

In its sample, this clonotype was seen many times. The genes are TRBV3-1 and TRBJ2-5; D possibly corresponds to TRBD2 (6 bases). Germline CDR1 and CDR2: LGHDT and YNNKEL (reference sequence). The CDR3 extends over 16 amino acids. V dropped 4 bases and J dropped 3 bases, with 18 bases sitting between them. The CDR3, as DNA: TGTGCCAGCAGCCGGACCGAGGACTACGGGAAAGAGACCCAGTACTTC. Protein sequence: CASSRTEDYGKETQYF.

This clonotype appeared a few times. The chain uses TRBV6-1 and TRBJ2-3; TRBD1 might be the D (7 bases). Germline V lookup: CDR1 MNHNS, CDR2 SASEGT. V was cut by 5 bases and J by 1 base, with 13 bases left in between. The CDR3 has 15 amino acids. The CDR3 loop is CASSRRGEGTDTQYF. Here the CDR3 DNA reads TGTGCCAGCAGTCGCAGGGGGGAGGGCACAGATACGCAGTATTTT.

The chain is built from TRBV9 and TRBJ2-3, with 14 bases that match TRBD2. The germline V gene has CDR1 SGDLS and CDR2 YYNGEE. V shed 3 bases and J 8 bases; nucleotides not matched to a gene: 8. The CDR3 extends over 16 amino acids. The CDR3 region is CASSAGLAGGVGTQYF. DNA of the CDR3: TGTGCCAGCAGCGCAGGACTAGCGGGGGGCGTCGGTACGCAGTATTTT.

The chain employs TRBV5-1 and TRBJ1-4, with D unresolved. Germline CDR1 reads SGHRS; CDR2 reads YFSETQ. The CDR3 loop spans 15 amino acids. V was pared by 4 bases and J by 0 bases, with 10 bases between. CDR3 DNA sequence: TGCGCCAGCAGCCTGGGGTCCGCAACTAATGAAAAACTGTTTTTT. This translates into CASSLGSATNEKLFF.

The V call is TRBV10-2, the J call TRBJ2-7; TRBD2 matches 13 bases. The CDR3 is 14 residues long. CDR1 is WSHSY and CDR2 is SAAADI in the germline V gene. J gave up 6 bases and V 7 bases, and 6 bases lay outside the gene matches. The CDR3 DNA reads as TGCGCCAGCACCAGGGGGACTAGCGGGGTCGAGCAGTACGTC. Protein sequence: CASTRGTSGVEQYV.

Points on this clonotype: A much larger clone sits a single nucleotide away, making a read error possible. CDR3 protein: CVTSRDPADTQYF. The CDR3 nucleotides read TGTGTCACCAGCAGAGATCCGGCAGATACGCAGTATTTT. The chain combines TRBV15 with TRBJ2-3; D is unresolved. The V gene's germline CDR1 is LNHNV and CDR2 YYDKDF (reference sequence). The CDR3 is 13 amino acids.